This T cell receptor (beta chain) emerged from a study of blood T cell repertoires in COVID-19. The CDR3 runs to 13 residues. V lost 7 bases to trimming and J lost 2 bases; unmatched junction nucleotides: 3. CDR1 is WSHSY and CDR2 is SAAADI in the germline V gene. Authors' analysis steps: Reference gene primer amplification gave nucleated cell count estimates. Generated by immunoSEQ multiplex PCR, the TCRdb table keeps only in-frame clones and is missing some. The V and J calls and the clone size are those of that table, but D and trimming were determined from the DNA. The table has some 200,000 clones, around 85% seen once.

The sequencing sample was made of peripheral blood. The V gene is TRBV10-2, the J gene TRBJ2-3, with TRBD2 matching 7 bases. The clonotype was recovered from a woman aged 70 to 79 with acute or convalescent COVID-19. The CDR3 DNA is TGCGCCAGCACGGGGAGGGACACAGATACGCAGTATTTT. Its protein product is CASTGRDTDTQYF.